Each of the 25 T cell receptor beta chains below was sequenced from the same sample in a study of identical twins. Each CDR3 protein gets one entry after TCRdb re-called the 5' RACE reads with MiXCR. This repertoire shows some 900,000 distinct CDR3 sequences, about 12% found once; its top ten account for roughly 1.6%. This same sample was also taken into another study, of yellow fever vaccine responses in identical twins.

Sequenced sample: PBMCs. The receptor source for this set is a young woman in good health.

This clonotype was counted between two and nine times. CDR3 sequence: CSAGETLAKNIQYF. DNA of the CDR3: TGCAGTGCTGGCGAGACCTTAGCCAAAAACATTCAGTACTTC. The V gene is TRBV20-1, the J gene TRBJ2-4; D uncertain. The length of the CDR3 is 14 residues. CDR1 and CDR2 from the germline V gene are DFQATT and SNEGSKA (reference sequence). V was clipped by 5 bases and J by 0 bases, with 11 bases between them.

V is TRBV6-1 and J is TRBJ2-7; 8 nucleotides align to TRBD2. V lost 5 bases to trimming and J lost 2 bases; unmatched junction nucleotides: 20. Looked up from germline, CDR1 is MNHNS and CDR2 is SASEGT. CDR3 length: 19 residues. The CDR3 here is CASSPFGGGRLAAAYEQYF. The CDR3 bases are TGTGCCAGCAGTCCGTTTGGCGGGGGGCGGCTAGCGGCTGCCTACGAGCAGTACTTC.

This clonotype was counted ten times or more. This chain uses TRBV12-3 or TRBV12-4 with TRBJ1-1; no definite D call. Trimming shortened V by 5 bases and J by 0 bases, and 13 bases separated the two germline ends. The CDR3 runs to 15 residues. The DNA for the CDR3 is TGTGCCAGCAGTAAGCTAGGGCAGTTGAACACTGAAGCTTTCTTT. Its protein is CASSKLGQLNTEAFF.

This clonotype was detected many times. The rearrangement uses TRBV6-1 and TRBJ1-1; no firm D call. Germline V gene data show CDR1 as MNHNS and CDR2 as SASEGT. The CDR3 totals 14 residues. Trimming removed 1 base from V and 0 bases from J, with 6 bases in between. The CDR3, as DNA: TGTGCCAGCAGTGAAGGGACCGTGAACACTGAAGCTTTCTTT. It specifies CASSEGTVNTEAFF.

There are many counts of this clonotype. This rearrangement joins TRBV19 to TRBJ2-1, with 7 bases fitting TRBD2. The V segment lost 7 bases and the J segment 6 bases; nucleotides outside the gene matches: 6. The CDR3 has 13 residues. CDR1 is LNHDA, CDR2 SQIVND, per germline (reference sequence). In DNA, the CDR3 is TGTGCCAGTATGGGCGGGGGAATCAATGAGCAGTTCTTC. Residues: CASMGGGINEQFF.

This clonotype was recorded many times. This sequence joins TRBV5-1 and TRBJ2-1; TRBD1 might be the D (6 bases). This CDR3 contains 14 residues. Germline-derived CDR1 and CDR2 are SGHRS and YFSETQ. The germline V and J ends were trimmed by 0 bases and 5 bases, with 9 bases remaining between them. Written as DNA, the CDR3 is TGCGCCAGCAGCTTGGCTGGACAGAACAATGAGCAGTTCTTC. Its protein product is CASSLAGQNNEQFF.

This clonotype was seen a few times. The chain is built from TRBV7-9 and TRBJ2-1; TRBD2 is a possible D gene (5 bases). This CDR3 has 14 residues. Between the trimmed V and J ends, which lost 2 bases and 8 bases, there was a span of 13 bases. Germline CDR1 and CDR2: SEHNR and FQNEAQ (reference sequence). CDR3 protein: CASSLLRERDEQFF. In DNA form, the CDR3 reads TGTGCCAGCAGCTTACTGAGGGAGAGGGATGAGCAGTTCTTC.

In this sample, this clonotype turned up a few times. This rearrangement joins TRBV20-1 to TRBJ2-7; D may match TRBD1 or TRBD2 (5 bases each). The length of the CDR3 is 14 residues. V dropped 3 bases and J dropped 0 bases, with 12 bases sitting between them. Looked up from germline, CDR1 is DFQATT and CDR2 is SNEGSKA (reference sequence). CDR3 sequence (DNA): TGCAGTGCTAGGCCGGGACCCAACTCCTACGAGCAGTACTTC. Its translation: CSARPGPNSYEQYF.

This clonotype was recorded only once. The genes are TRBV5-6 and TRBJ2-7, with D unresolved. CDR1 is SGHDT, CDR2 YYEEEE, per germline. This CDR3 is built from 11 residues. V was shortened by 0 bases and J by 5 bases, with 3 bases between the two germline ends. The CDR3 DNA sequence: TGTGCCAGCAGCTTGGACAACGAGCAGTACGTC. It encodes CASSLDNEQYV.

This clonotype has at least ten counts. The genes are TRBV4-1 and TRBJ1-5, with D perhaps matching TRBD1 (6 bases). Germline CDR1 and CDR2: MGHRA and YSYEKL. V was cut by 0 bases and J by 6 bases, with 21 bases left in between. The CDR3 covers 18 residues. The CDR3 nucleotides are TGCGCCAGCAGCCAAGATGGTCTCGGTTCCAGGGGCTCTCAGCCCCAGCATTTT. Residues: CASSQDGLGSRGSQPQHF.

This clonotype was seen a few times. This sequence joins TRBV6-1 and TRBJ1-4; 8 bases match TRBD1. V dropped 6 bases and J dropped 7; count of bases not matched to a gene: 4. Germline V CDR1 and CDR2: MNHNS, SASEGT. CDR3 length equals 13 residues. Here the CDR3 reads CASRDREGEKLFF. In DNA form, the CDR3 reads TGTGCCAGCAGGGACAGGGAGGGTGAAAAACTGTTTTTT.

V gene TRBV6-5 combines with J gene TRBJ2-2; D is unresolved. Germline V gene lookup returns CDR1 MNHEY and CDR2 SVGAGI. V dropped 5 bases and J dropped 4 bases, with 5 bases sitting between them. The CDR3 consists of 12 residues. CDR3 in DNA: TGTGCCAGCAGTGACGCCACCGGGGAGCTGTTTTTT. This gives the protein CASSDATGELFF.

The DNA of the CDR3 is TGTGCCACCAGCAGAGACCCAGTGTGGGGCAATGAGCAGTTCTTC. It translates to CATSRDPVWGNEQFF. This sequence joins TRBV15 and TRBJ2-1; no clear D. This CDR3 contains 15 residues. V was pared by 0 bases and J by 6 bases, with 12 bases between. Looked up from germline, CDR1 is LNHNV and CDR2 is YYDKDF (reference sequence).

The V gene is TRBV20-1, the J gene TRBJ2-3, with 9 bases that match TRBD1. Germline-derived CDR1 and CDR2 are DFQATT and SNEGSKA (reference sequence). The CDR3 loop spans 14 amino acids. V gave up 3 bases and J gave up 2 bases; unmatched junction bases: 3. CDR3 sequence reads: CSASGTGFTDTQYF. CDR3 nucleotide sequence: TGCAGTGCTAGCGGGACAGGGTTCACAGATACGCAGTATTTT.

This clonotype was found a few times. The chain has TRBV5-6 and TRBJ2-1; D is ambiguous. The CDR3 sequence is 16 residues long. V lost 1 base and J 7 bases, leaving 18 bases between the germline ends. Looked up from germline, CDR1 is SGHDT and CDR2 is YYEEEE. Written as DNA, the CDR3 is TGTGCCAGCAGCTTGTTTTTGCAGTCAGGTCGGAATGAGCAGTTCTTC. Its protein is CASSLFLQSGRNEQFF.

This chain links TRBV20-1 with TRBJ2-2; the D gene is possibly TRBD2 (5 bases). Trimming pared 6 bases from V and 2 bases from J, leaving 19 bases between. The CDR3 totals 16 residues. Germline CDR1 and CDR2: DFQATT and SNEGSKA (reference sequence). CDR3 sequence reads: CSAPSWERYNTGELFF. The CDR3 DNA reads TGCAGTGCCCCGTCCTGGGAGCGGTACAACACCGGGGAGCTGTTTTTT.

This clonotype occurred a few times. The chain is built from TRBV2 and TRBJ1-2, with 10 bases identical to TRBD1. J lost 4 bases, V lost 8 bases, and 4 bases had no gene match. This CDR3 has 13 residues. CDR1 is SNHLY, CDR2 FYNNEI, per germline. The CDR3 loop reads CASWTGGIYGYTF. DNA of the CDR3: TGTGCCAGCTGGACAGGGGGGATCTATGGCTACACCTTC.

This clonotype showed up many times. This chain links TRBV29-1 with TRBJ2-7, with D possibly being TRBD1 (6 bases). This CDR3 is 13 amino acids long. V shed 7 bases and J shed 7 bases, with 20 bases lying between them. Germline V gene data show CDR1 as SQVTM and CDR2 as ANQGSEA. CDR3 in amino acids: CSAQGTRNREQYF. The DNA for the CDR3 is TGCAGCGCCCAGGGGACACGGAATCGTGAGCAGTACTTC.

The chain links TRBV7-9 to TRBJ2-7; D may be TRBD2 (6 bases). This CDR3 has 13 residues. Trimming shortened V by 3 bases and J by 5 bases, and 11 bases separated the two germline ends. Germline CDR1 reads SEHNR; CDR2 reads FQNEAQ (reference sequence). CDR3: CASSFWGGDEQYF. The CDR3 nucleotides are TGTGCCAGCAGCTTTTGGGGAGGCGACGAGCAGTACTTC.

The rearrangement uses TRBV29-1 and TRBJ2-5, with a possible D match to TRBD2 (6 bases). CDR1 SQVTM and CDR2 ANQGSEA come from the germline V gene. The CDR3 extends over 13 amino acids. V lost 4 bases and J lost 8, with 17 bases in between. CDR3 residues: CSVAWWREPTQYF. Written as DNA, the CDR3 is TGCAGCGTTGCTTGGTGGAGGGAGCCCACCCAGTACTTC.

Here the CDR3 reads CSAPVRQEINQPQHF. CDR3 DNA: TGCAGTGCTCCCGTAAGACAGGAGATCAATCAGCCCCAGCATTTT. This chain joins TRBV20-1 and TRBJ1-5, with D possibly matching TRBD1 (6 bases). Germline CDR1 DFQATT, CDR2 SNEGSKA (reference sequence). The CDR3 sequence is 15 residues long. The germline V and J ends were trimmed by 5 bases and 3 bases, with 17 bases remaining between them.

The V and J genes are TRBV7-9 and TRBJ2-1, with 9 bases fitting TRBD1. CDR1 is SEHNR and CDR2 is FQNEAQ in the germline V gene (reference sequence). The CDR3 length is 16 residues. With V trimmed by 5 bases and J by 4 bases, 9 bases remained unmatched. The CDR3 protein is CASSPAGTGPYNEQFF. The DNA of the CDR3 is TGTGCCAGCAGCCCTGCCGGGACAGGGCCTTACAATGAGCAGTTCTTC.

The chain uses TRBV5-1 and TRBJ2-1; a possible D gene is TRBD1 (6 bases). Germline CDR1 and CDR2: SGHRS and YFSETQ. Between the trimmed V and J ends, which lost 0 bases and 8 bases, there was a span of 15 bases. The CDR3 has 15 residues. Here the CDR3 DNA reads TGCGCCAGCAGCTTGGGGACAGTTGGAGACGATGAGCAGTTCTTC. This gives the protein CASSLGTVGDDEQFF.

In its sample, this clonotype was seen a few times. DNA for the CDR3: TGCAGTGCGCGGACTAGCGGACGCACCTACGAGCAGTACTTC. Protein sequence: CSARTSGRTYEQYF. The chain uses TRBV20-1 and TRBJ2-7, with TRBD2 matching over 10 bases. Unmatched junction bases numbered 7, after V lost 6 bases and J lost 2 bases. Germline lookup yields CDR1 DFQATT and CDR2 SNEGSKA (reference sequence). The length of the CDR3 is 14 residues.

The J gene is TRBJ2-1, the V gene TRBV2; D remains ambiguous. This CDR3 has 14 residues. V dropped 3 bases and J dropped 7 bases, with 13 bases sitting between them. Germline-derived CDR1 and CDR2 are SNHLY and FYNNEI. The DNA of the CDR3 is TGTGCCAGCAGTGATTTAGGCAGGAAAAATGAGCAGTTCTTC. Its protein is CASSDLGRKNEQFF.